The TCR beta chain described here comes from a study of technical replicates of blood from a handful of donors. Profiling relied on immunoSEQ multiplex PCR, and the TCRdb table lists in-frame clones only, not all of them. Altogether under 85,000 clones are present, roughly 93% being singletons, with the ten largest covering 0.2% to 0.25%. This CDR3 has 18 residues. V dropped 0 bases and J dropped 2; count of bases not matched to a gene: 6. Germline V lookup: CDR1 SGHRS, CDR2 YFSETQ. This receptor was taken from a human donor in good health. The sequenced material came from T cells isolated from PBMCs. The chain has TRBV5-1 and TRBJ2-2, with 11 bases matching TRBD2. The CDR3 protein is CASSLALAGGPNTGELFF. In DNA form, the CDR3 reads TGCGCCAGCAGCTTGGCTCTAGCGGGAGGACCTAACACCGGGGAGCTGTTTTTT.